These 17 T cell receptor beta chains originate from one sample sequenced in a study of CD8 T cells in Susac syndrome. It was with random hexamers that about 0.45 to 1 ug RNA was reverse transcribed. TCRdb re-called the immunoSEQ multiplex PCR reads through MiXCR, storing one row per CDR3 protein. The sample contains approximately 160,000 distinct CDR3 sequences, 93% of which appear only once. The sequencing input was CD4+ T cells from PBMCs. The source is a human donor in good health.

This sequence joins TRBV30 and TRBJ2-1; no firm D call. CDR3 length: 11 amino acids. Germline CDR1 reads GTSNPN; CDR2 reads SVGIG (reference sequence). V shed 0 bases and J shed 8 bases, with 5 bases lying between them. As DNA, the CDR3 is TGTGCCTGGAGTGTTAGGTATGAGCAGTTCTTC. Its protein is CAWSVRYEQFF. Using reference TRBV30 and TRBJ2-1 for the parts outside the CDR3, the full variable domain is SQTIHQWPATLVQPVGSPLSLECTVEGTSNPNLYWYRQAAGRGLQLLFYSVGIGQISSEVPQNLSASRPQDRQFILSSKKLLLSDSGFYLCAWSVRYEQFFGPGTRLTVL.

The rearrangement joins TRBV28 to TRBJ2-7; 13 bases line up with TRBD2. The trim removed 6 bases at V and 3 bases at J, leaving 5 bases unmatched. CDR1 is MDHEN, CDR2 SYDVKM, per germline. CDR3 length equals 15 residues. The CDR3 sequence is CASRGGTSGVYEQYF. CDR3 DNA sequence: TGTGCCAGCAGGGGAGGGACTAGCGGGGTCTACGAGCAGTACTTC. Filled out from reference TRBV28 and TRBJ2-7, the complete variable domain reads DVKVTQSSRYLVKRTGEKVFLECVQDMDHENMFWYRQDPGLGLRLIYFSYDVKMKEKGDIPEGYSVSREKKERFSLILESASTNQTSMYLCASRGGTSGVYEQYFGPGTRLTVT.

Written as DNA, the CDR3 is TGTGCCAGCTCGCCGGGATCAAGAGGAGACAATGAGCAGTTCTTC. Translated: CASSPGSRGDNEQFF. V usage is TRBV18 and J usage is TRBJ2-1; a possible D gene is TRBD2 (5 bases). Trimming took off 6 bases at V and 5 bases at J, with 17 bases between the two ends. Germline V gives CDR1 KGHSH, CDR2 LQKENI. The CDR3 totals 15 residues.

This chain connects TRBV7-2 to TRBJ2-2, with D perhaps TRBD1 (6 bases). V was pared by 5 bases and J by 4 bases, with 14 bases between. Germline values: CDR1 SGHTA, CDR2 FQGNSA. The CDR3 contains 15 residues. The CDR3 nucleotides are TGTGCCAGCAGCACAGGGTTGGGGGTCACCGGGGAGCTGTTTTTT. Protein: CASSTGLGVTGELFF. Together with reference TRBV7-2 and TRBJ2-2, the CDR3 gives the full variable domain: GAGVSQSPSNKVTEKGKDVELRCDPISGHTALYWYRQSLGQGLEFLIYFQGNSAPDKSGLPSDRFSAERTGGSVSTLTIQRTQQEDSAVYLCASSTGLGVTGELFFGEGSRLTVL.

This chain joins TRBV20-1 and TRBJ2-1; 9 nucleotides agree with TRBD1. From germline, CDR1 is DFQATT and CDR2 SNEGSKA (reference sequence). V lost 2 bases and J lost 8; bases outside the gene matches: 7. The CDR3 loop spans 14 amino acids. The CDR3 loop reads CSARTGQGSYEQFF. As DNA, the CDR3 is TGCAGTGCTAGAACGGGACAGGGATCATATGAGCAGTTCTTC.

The rearrangement links TRBV29-1 to TRBJ2-3; TRBD2 agrees at 9 bases. This CDR3 is 13 amino acids long. Germline V gives CDR1 SQVTM, CDR2 ANQGSEA. After removal of 6 bases from V and 2 bases from J, the junction contained 3 bases not matched to a gene. The CDR3 DNA is TGCAGCGTGCGCGGGGGGGCCACAGATACGCAGTATTTT. It translates to CSVRGGATDTQYF.

The chain joins TRBV6-1 to TRBJ1-2; tentative D call: TRBD1 (5 bases). Per the germline V gene, CDR1 is MNHNS and CDR2 is SASEGT. V was pared by 6 bases and J by 4 bases, with 12 bases between. The CDR3 sequence is 13 residues long. In DNA, the CDR3 is TGTGCCAGCAGCCTCCGGGGACCCTATGGCTACACCTTC. Amino acids: CASSLRGPYGYTF.

The rearrangement links TRBV11-2 to TRBJ1-2; D is unclear. This CDR3 has 15 residues. Trimming took 4 bases from V and 5 from J, leaving 17 bases between them. CDR1 and CDR2 (germline): SGHAT, FQNNGV. CDR3 protein: CASSSRNVLSYGYTF. In DNA, the CDR3 is TGTGCCAGCAGCTCTCGCAACGTACTATCTTATGGCTACACCTTC.

The chain combines TRBV18 with TRBJ1-5; no reliable D call. With 1 base removed from V and 7 bases from J, the gap between germline ends came to 8 bases. This CDR3 contains 13 residues. CDR1 and CDR2 (germline): KGHSH, LQKENI. The CDR3 reads CASSPQGPQPQHF. The CDR3, as DNA: TGTGCCAGCTCACCACAGGGTCCACAGCCCCAGCATTTT.

The sample holds one count of this clonotype. This chain connects TRBV3-1 to TRBJ2-7, with TRBD1 as a possible D gene (5 bases). Germline V lookup: CDR1 LGHDT, CDR2 YNNKEL (reference sequence). The CDR3 covers 13 residues. Trimming cost V 3 bases and J 7 bases, with 13 bases left between them. Here the CDR3 reads CASSQAGPGEQYF. CDR3 in DNA: TGTGCCAGCAGCCAGGCAGGGCCTGGGGAGCAGTACTTC.

The chain joins TRBV10-3 to TRBJ2-1, with 12 bases that match TRBD2. Germline lookup yields CDR1 ENHRY and CDR2 SYGVKD. V was pared by 6 bases and J by 4 bases, with 7 bases of the junction left unmatched. The CDR3 contains 16 residues. The CDR3 here is CAIRETTSGGYNEQFF. In DNA, the CDR3 is TGTGCCATCAGGGAAACTACTAGCGGGGGGTACAATGAGCAGTTCTTC.

This chain links TRBV6-1 with TRBJ2-1; 7 bases map to TRBD1. The germline V gene encodes CDR1 MNHNS and CDR2 SASEGT. CDR3 size: 17 residues. V trimming: 1 base; J trimming: 2 bases; junction bases outside the gene matches: 8. The CDR3 here is CASSEGTGEFPYNEQFF. The CDR3 nucleotides read TGTGCCAGCAGTGAAGGAACAGGGGAGTTCCCCTACAATGAGCAGTTCTTC.

The CDR3 reads CASSLSPRDTGELFF. The CDR3 DNA reads TGCGCCAGCAGCTTGTCCCCGAGGGACACCGGGGAGCTGTTTTTT. The chain couples TRBV5-1 to TRBJ2-2; possibly TRBD2 for D (5 bases). This CDR3 contains 15 residues. V lost 1 base, J lost 3 bases, and 10 bases lay in between. The germline CDR1 and CDR2 sequences are SGHRS and YFSETQ.

The rearrangement uses TRBV19 and TRBJ2-2, with D unclear. This CDR3 contains 13 residues. Germline values: CDR1 LNHDA, CDR2 SQIVND (reference sequence). V lost 5 bases to trimming and J lost 4 bases, with 8 bases between them. The CDR3 here is CASSGQATGELFF. CDR3 DNA sequence: TGTGCCAGTAGTGGGCAGGCCACCGGGGAGCTGTTTTTT.

This clonotype was detected only a few times. V and J are TRBV18 and TRBJ1-1, with 10 positions matching TRBD1. Unmatched junction bases numbered 1, after V lost 3 bases and J lost 0 bases. Germline V gene data show CDR1 as KGHSH and CDR2 as LQKENI. The CDR3 runs to 15 residues. The CDR3 is CASSPGQGMNTEAFF. The CDR3 nucleotides read TGTGCCAGCTCACCGGGACAGGGGATGAACACTGAAGCTTTCTTT.

The chain recombines TRBV3-1 with TRBJ1-5; the D is unclear. Trimming took 0 bases from V and 9 from J, leaving 15 bases between them. The CDR3 is made up of 15 amino acids. Germline lookup yields CDR1 LGHDT and CDR2 YNNKEL (reference sequence). For the CDR3, the DNA is TGTGCCAGCAGCCAAGATTCACTTAATGGGCGGCCCCAGCATTTT. Protein: CASSQDSLNGRPQHF.

V and J are TRBV18 and TRBJ2-5; D remains unclear. Germline CDR1 KGHSH, CDR2 LQKENI. The CDR3 extends over 14 amino acids. V lost 0 bases and J lost 5, with 10 bases in between. The CDR3 DNA sequence: TGTGCCAGCTCACCACCGGGTCAACCGGAGACCCAGTACTTC. Amino acid sequence: CASSPPGQPETQYF.